This TCR beta chain was documented in a study of identical twins. TCRdb re-derived calls from the 5' RACE reads in MiXCR, one entry per CDR3 protein. The sample records about 720,000 distinct CDR3 sequences, 18% being singletons. The CDR3 totals 16 residues. The germline CDR1 and CDR2 sequences are KGHSH and LQKENI. V was clipped by 0 bases and J by 9 bases; unmatched bases: 8. The same data also went into a second study, on T cells expressing NK-cell markers.

The clonotype originates from a woman younger than 30 in good health. Material: PBMCs. The chain links TRBV18 to TRBJ2-1; TRBD2 aligns across 10 bases. Here the CDR3 reads CASSPPGSGRALEQFF. CDR3 DNA: TGTGCCAGCTCACCACCGGGGAGCGGGAGGGCCCTTGAGCAGTTCTTC.